These 13 T cell receptor beta chains were all obtained from the same sample, sequenced in a study of CD8 T cells in ankylosing spondylitis. TCRdb fed the 5' RACE reads into MiXCR, producing one record per CDR3 protein. The sample includes some 250,000 distinct CDR3 sequences, under 30% of them seen just once. The sequenced material came from blood, either unsorted or a sorted T cell fraction (not recorded which). The receptors come from a male donor with ankylosing spondylitis or in good health (not recorded which).

This chain connects TRBV29-1 to TRBJ1-4, with 8 bases aligning to TRBD1. Trimming at V came to 0 bases and at J to 12 bases, leaving 9 bases not matched to a gene. In germline, CDR1 is SQVTM, CDR2 ANQGSEA. The CDR3 spans 14 residues. The CDR3 DNA is TGCAGCGTTGAAGAGAACAGGGGGAAGGGGCAACTGTTTTTT. It is translated as CSVEENRGKGQLFF.

This clonotype has at least ten counts. The chain combines TRBV29-1 with TRBJ2-3, with D possibly called TRBD1 or TRBD2 (6 bases each). The V and J ends lost 6 bases and 4 bases respectively, with 14 bases between them. The germline CDR1 and CDR2 sequences are SQVTM and ANQGSEA. The CDR3 extends over 13 amino acids. CDR3 coding DNA: TGCAGCGTGAGGGGGGTAGTAGCAGATACGCAGTATTTT. Its protein is CSVRGVVADTQYF.

This clonotype was observed a few times. The V call is TRBV23-1, the J call TRBJ2-3; the D is unclear. TRBV23-1 is recorded as an ORF, its role being uncertain. V was clipped by 3 bases and J by 2 bases, with 18 bases between them. This CDR3 region has 17 residues. CDR3: CASSQPAGRDSTDTQYF. CDR3 DNA sequence: TGCGCCAGCAGTCAGCCGGCAGGTCGCGATTCCACAGATACGCAGTATTTT.

The CDR3 loop is CASRERSTDTQYF. The CDR3 nucleotides are TGCGCCAGCAGAGAGCGGAGCACAGATACGCAGTATTTT. The rearrangement uses TRBV5-1 and TRBJ2-3, with D tentatively TRBD2 (5 bases). V dropped 5 bases and J dropped 0 bases, with 7 bases sitting between them. Per germline, CDR1 SGHRS and CDR2 YFSETQ. CDR3 length: 13 residues. The whole variable domain, remainder taken from reference TRBV5-1 and TRBJ2-3, is KAGVTQTPRYLIKTRGQQVTLSCSPISGHRSVSWYQQTPGQGLQFLFEYFSETQRNKGNFPGRFSGRQFSNSRSEMNVSTLELGDSALYLCASRERSTDTQYFGPGTRLTVL.

This clonotype was observed a handful of times. The chain recombines TRBV20-1 with TRBJ2-3, with 7 bases fitting TRBD2. The CDR3 sequence is 16 residues long. The junction had 18 bases not matched to a gene; V was cut back by 5 bases and J by 7 bases. Germline assignment: CDR1 DFQATT and CDR2 SNEGSKA (reference sequence). CDR3 sequence (DNA): TGCAGTGCTCGCGATACCCCTAGCGGCCTAGGGTATACGCAGTATTTT. Protein sequence: CSARDTPSGLGYTQYF.

The V and J genes are TRBV29-1 and TRBJ1-2, with D perhaps TRBD1 (6 bases). CDR3 length: 15 amino acids. Germline V gives CDR1 SQVTM, CDR2 ANQGSEA. V lost 0 bases, J lost 4 bases, and 15 bases lay in between. CDR3 amino acids: CSVEEGSRGPYGYTF. The CDR3 DNA follows: TGCAGCGTTGAAGAGGGTAGCAGGGGCCCCTATGGCTACACCTTC.

This clonotype came up a few times. This chain joins TRBV29-1 and TRBJ2-1; TRBD2 is a possible D gene (6 bases). This CDR3 spans 11 amino acids. Germline lookup yields CDR1 SQVTM and CDR2 ANQGSEA. Trimming cost V 6 bases and J 9 bases, with 12 bases left between them. Here the CDR3 reads CSVKRVSEQFF. CDR3 nucleotides: TGCAGCGTGAAGCGGGTTTCTGAGCAGTTCTTC.

This clonotype appeared many times. The V gene is TRBV29-1, the J gene TRBJ2-5, with D tentatively TRBD1 (6 bases). V gave up 2 bases and J gave up 5 bases, with 9 bases separating them. In germline, CDR1 is SQVTM, CDR2 ANQGSEA. The CDR3 runs to 12 residues. This chain's CDR3 is CSVERGTETQYF. The CDR3 region has the DNA TGCAGCGTTGAAAGGGGGACGGAGACCCAGTACTTC.

This clonotype was detected a few times. The V call is TRBV25-1, the J call TRBJ2-7; 9 bases are shared with TRBD1. V lost 4 bases, J lost 6 bases, and 10 bases stayed unmatched. Germline lookup yields CDR1 MGHDK and CDR2 SYGVNS. This CDR3 spans 15 amino acids. This CDR3 reads CASSVTGTGIAEQYF. The CDR3 bases are TGTGCCAGCAGTGTAACCGGGACAGGGATCGCCGAGCAGTACTTC.

The count of this clonotype is one. The V and J genes are TRBV12-3 or TRBV12-4 and TRBJ2-7; TRBD2 agrees at 7 bases. This CDR3 has 14 residues. After removal of 4 bases from V and 5 bases from J, the junction contained 8 bases not matched to a gene. In DNA form, the CDR3 reads TGTGCCAGCAGTTCTTGGCGGGGGAGGGACGAGCAGTACTTC. Residues: CASSSWRGRDEQYF.

This clonotype has just a few counts. This rearrangement joins TRBV12-3 or TRBV12-4 to TRBJ1-5, with D hard to call. This CDR3 region has 15 residues. V lost 1 base, J lost 2 bases, and 9 bases lay in between. DNA for the CDR3: TGTGCCAGCAGTTTAGGAATGTGGGGCAATCAGCCCCAGCATTTT. It yields the protein CASSLGMWGNQPQHF.

This clonotype was seen a few times. This chain joins TRBV20-1 and TRBJ2-5; possible D gene TRBD2, 6 bases. Germline V gene data show CDR1 as DFQATT and CDR2 as SNEGSKA (reference sequence). The V gene lost 3 bases and the J gene lost 5 bases, with 16 bases spanning the gap. CDR3 length: 14 amino acids. CDR3 bases: TGCAGTGCTAGTCGGGGGTTTGCGGGGGAGACCCAGTACTTC. Translated: CSASRGFAGETQYF.

This clonotype was recorded at least ten times. The rearrangement uses TRBV15 and TRBJ2-5; D not resolved. Germline loops: CDR1 LNHNV, CDR2 YYDKDF (reference sequence). V dropped 8 bases and J dropped 5 bases, with 6 bases sitting between them. CDR3 size: 10 residues. The CDR3: CATGQETQYF. CDR3 nucleotide sequence: TGTGCCACCGGGCAGGAGACCCAGTACTTC.